Each of the 6 T cell receptor beta chains below was sequenced from the same sample in a study of OX40 agonist ivuxolimab in advanced cancers. Here immunoSEQ multiplex PCR was the method, and the copy in TCRdb shows in-frame clones only, minus some. The sample comprises about 93,000 clones, roughly nine tenths of which are singletons, and 0.5% to 0.65% rests with the top ten. The sample was CD4+ or CD8+ T cells sorted from blood, taken in a trial of the OX40 agonist ivuxolimab. These receptors were taken from an adult with an advanced solid tumor such as melanoma, head and neck, liver or kidney cancer.

The chain employs TRBV19 and TRBJ1-2; TRBD1 matches 9 bases. This CDR3 has 13 residues. Germline trimming cut 5 bases from V and 7 bases from J; bases unmatched to any gene: 5. Germline V gene sequence: CDR1 LNHDA, CDR2 SQIVND (reference sequence). CDR3 DNA sequence: TGTGCCAGTAGTGTCCGGGACAGGGCTGGCTACACCTTC. Encoded protein: CASSVRDRAGYTF.

The chain joins TRBV7-3 to TRBJ2-6; 8 nucleotides line up with TRBD1. This CDR3 is 18 amino acids long. Germline V gene data show CDR1 as SGHTA and CDR2 as FQGTGA. The junction had 7 bases not matched to a gene; V was cut back by 3 bases and J by 0 bases. The CDR3 sequence is CASSLVGQGRSGANVLTF. CDR3 nucleotides: TGTGCCAGCAGCTTGGTAGGACAGGGTCGCTCTGGGGCCAACGTCCTGACTTTC.

CDR3: CASTRTSGGAGETQYF. The CDR3 DNA follows: TGTGCCAGTACTAGGACTAGCGGGGGGGCCGGGGAGACCCAGTACTTC. The V and J genes are TRBV25-1 and TRBJ2-5; TRBD2 matches at 15 bases. The germline CDR1 and CDR2 sequences are MGHDK and SYGVNS. This CDR3 has 16 residues. Losses at the gene ends were 9 bases for V and 5 bases for J; bases not matched to a gene: 10.

This rearrangement joins TRBV6-6 to TRBJ1-1; 7 bases are a match to TRBD1. The CDR3 sequence is 14 residues long. The V and J ends lost 4 bases and 7 bases, in that order; junction bases with no gene match: 9. Germline V gene data show CDR1 as MNHNY and CDR2 as SVGAGI (reference sequence). The CDR3 nucleotides are TGTGCCAGCAGTTCCGGGACAGCCCTTGGTGAAGCTTTCTTT. It encodes CASSSGTALGEAFF.

This rearrangement joins TRBV27 to TRBJ2-2; no clear D. The germline gives CDR1 MNHEY, CDR2 SMNVEV (reference sequence). The CDR3 runs to 15 residues. The V end lost 5 bases, the J end lost 3 bases, and 13 bases lay between the germline ends. CDR3: CASSPRVGDTGELFF. CDR3 nucleotide sequence: TGTGCCAGCAGTCCCCGGGTGGGTGACACCGGGGAGCTGTTTTTT.

The V call is TRBV2, the J call TRBJ2-5, with no clear D. Trimming removed 8 bases from V and 0 bases from J, with 4 bases in between. Germline-derived CDR1 and CDR2 are SNHLY and FYNNEI. The CDR3 covers 11 residues. Written as DNA, the CDR3 is TGTGCCAGCCTGGACCAAGAGACCCAGTACTTC. It codes for CASLDQETQYF.